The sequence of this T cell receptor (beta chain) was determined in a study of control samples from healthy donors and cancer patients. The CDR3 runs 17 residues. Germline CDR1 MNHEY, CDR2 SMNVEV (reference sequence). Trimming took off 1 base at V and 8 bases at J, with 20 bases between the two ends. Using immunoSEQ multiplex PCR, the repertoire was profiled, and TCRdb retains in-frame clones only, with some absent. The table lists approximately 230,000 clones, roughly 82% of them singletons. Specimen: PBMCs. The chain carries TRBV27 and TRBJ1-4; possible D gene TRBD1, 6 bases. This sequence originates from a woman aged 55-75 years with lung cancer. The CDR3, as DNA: TGTGCCAGCAGTTTATGGGGGCCCCTTTCAACTAGAGAAAAACTGTTTTTT. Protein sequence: CASSLWGPLSTREKLFF.